The present entry profiles one TCR beta chain with its context. These data originate in a study of identical twins. TCRdb passed the 5' RACE reads through MiXCR, listing each CDR3 protein once. The data show about 190,000 distinct CDR3 sequences, with approximately 16% seen just once and around two fifths held by the top ten. The data were also submitted as part of a second study, on T cells expressing NK-cell markers.

The sequencing input was CD8+ T cells sorted from blood. This clonotype originated in a woman between 18 and 29 years old in good health.

The chain's CDR3 is CASSSGQVYYEQYF. CDR3 bases: TGTGCCAGCAGTTCCGGACAGGTATACTACGAGCAGTACTTC. The chain uses TRBV6-2 or TRBV6-3 and TRBJ2-7; TRBD1 aligns across 7 bases. The CDR3 length is 14 residues. Germline assignment: CDR1 MNHEY and CDR2 SVGEGT. After removal of 4 bases from V and 3 bases from J, the junction contained 6 bases not matched to a gene.